This TCR beta chain was sequenced for a study of T cell repertoires in cytomegalovirus infection. CDR1 is MGHDK, CDR2 SYGVNS, per germline. The CDR3 loop spans 14 amino acids. V was cut by 1 base and J by 0 bases, with 7 bases left in between. This clonotype was seen a handful of times. Its antigen remains unidentified. TCRdb re-derived calls from the reads in MiXCR, one entry per CDR3 protein. The table lists fewer than 950,000 distinct CDR3 sequences, approximately 32% of them singletons, with over 10% in the top ten. This TCR derives from a human donor in good health (CMV status not recorded). Some clones in this sample may be carry-over from other donors' samples. Sequenced material: cultured CD8+ T cells from PBMCs, taken from culture after CMV antigen stimulation. This chain joins TRBV25-1 and TRBJ2-7; D not certain. The CDR3 DNA reads TGTGCCAGCAGTGAATTTTTCAACTCCTACGAGCAGTACTTC. Protein product: CASSEFFNSYEQYF.